A selection of T cell receptor beta chains follows, all from one sample in a study of a mutant IDH1 vaccine in newly diagnosed glioma. Their cognate antigens are unknown. Sequencing was performed with immunoSEQ multiplex PCR; in TCRdb, only in-frame clones are kept and a portion is missing. The sample has roughly 43,000 clones, 82% seen once. Source: PBMCs, taken from a glioma patient whose treatment included an IDH1 peptide vaccine. The receptors here all came from a man younger than 35 with glioma. Some clones in this sample may be carry-over from other donors' samples. CDR3s include the opening cysteine and the closing phenylalanine or tryptophan. Each record gives: D gene, V gene, J gene, clone size, CDR3 DNA, CDR3 protein. A D gene is named only where the DNA matches it firmly. Rows give clone size only sometimes, using once, few, many, or a class for an expanded clone.

NA	TRBV30	TRBJ1-1	once	TGTGCCTGGACTCTTTCCTCGGGCTTTCGGGCTTTCTTT	CAWTLSSGFRAFF
NA	TRBV5-8	TRBJ1-1	NA	TGTGCCAGCAGCTTGTTAGGGCGTTCTTCGAGTTATGAAGCTTTCTTT	CASSLLGRSSSYEAFF
TRBD1	TRBV29-1	TRBJ1-2	once	TGCAGCGTTGCGGGGGACAGGGGGCCTAGTGTCTATGGCTACACCTTC	CSVAGDRGPSVYGYTF
TRBD1	TRBV9	TRBJ1-1	NA	TGTGCCAGCAGCGTTGACAGGGGGAACACTGAAGCTTTCTTT	CASSVDRGNTEAFF
TRBD1	TRBV4-2	TRBJ1-2	NA	TGTGCCAGTAACGCAAGGGACAGGGAAGGCTACACCTTC	CASNARDREGYTF
NA	TRBV2	TRBJ1-4	NA	TGTGCCAGCAATCAACAGGGTTCCCTCATTAATGAAAAACTGTTTTTT	CASNQQGSLINEKLFF
TRBD1	TRBV28	TRBJ1-5	NA	TGTGCCAGCAGCGGCCCCGGGACAGGGGTGTATCAGCCCCAGCATTTT	CASSGPGTGVYQPQHF
NA	TRBV6-4	TRBJ2-6	once	TGTGCCAGCAGTGACTCGGGGGCTGGGGCCAACGTCCTGACTTTC	CASSDSGAGANVLTF
NA	TRBV30	TRBJ1-5	once	TGTGCCTGGAGAGGGGGAGGTAGCAATCAGCCCCAGCATTTT	CAWRGGGSNQPQHF
TRBD1	TRBV6-1	TRBJ1-2	NA	TGTGCCAGCAGTTGGGACAGTCTCTATGGCTACACCTTC	CASSWDSLYGYTF
TRBD2	TRBV5-4	TRBJ2-5	NA	TGTGCCAGCAGCCCGGGGACTAGCGGGACCACGGAGACCCAGTACTTC	CASSPGTSGTTETQYF
TRBD1	TRBV10-3	TRBJ1-1	once	TGTGCCATCAGTGAGTCGACAGGGATGAACACTGAAGCTTTCTTT	CAISESTGMNTEAFF
TRBD1	TRBV6-1	TRBJ1-4	NA	TGTGCCAGCAGGACAGGGGAGAGGACTAATGAAAAACTGTTTTTT	CASRTGERTNEKLFF
NA	TRBV13	TRBJ2-1	once	TGTGCCAGCAGCTTATTATTAGCCTACAATGAGCAGTTCTTC	CASSLLLAYNEQFF
NA	TRBV13	TRBJ2-1	NA	TGTGCCAGCCGTCTGGGGGCCGGAATACAAGAGCAGTTCTTC	CASRLGAGIQEQFF
NA	TRBV6-4	TRBJ2-1	NA	TGTGCCAGCAGTGACGGGGACTCTGCGGATGAGCAGTTCTTC	CASSDGDSADEQFF
TRBD1	TRBV5-1	TRBJ1-6	NA	TGCGCCAGCAGCATGTGGACAGGGACATCAACACCCCTCCACTTT	CASSMWTGTSTPLHF
TRBD1	TRBV11-2	TRBJ2-7	NA	TGTGCCAGCAGCTGGGGACAGAACGAGCAGTACTTC	CASSWGQNEQYF